This T cell receptor beta chain was recovered during a study of Graves' ophthalmopathy and Graves' hyperthyroidism. Study-level findings and limits: Built on 13 signatures, a model told ophthalmopathy apart from stable hyperthyroidism with approximately 91% sensitivity and approximately 80% specificity.

Moderately to severely active ophthalmopathy under 3 months, CAS at least 3, NOSPECS at least 4. RNA served as the template for amplifying TCR beta CDR3 regions. The library came from an HTBI-primed first-round RT-PCR and a second-round multiplex PCR. TCRdb re-called the multiplex PCR reads with MiXCR, one entry per CDR3 protein. Here the sample spans hundreds of thousands of distinct CDR3 sequences, under 25% being singletons. This clonotype has a handful of counts. Antigen unknown. CDR1 LGHDT and CDR2 YNNKEL come from the germline V gene (reference sequence). The CDR3 is made up of 18 amino acids. Trimming took off 0 bases at V and 1 base at J, with 16 bases between the two ends.

The TCR was taken from a woman in her 50s with Graves' ophthalmopathy. The sample taken for sequencing was peripheral blood. The genes are TRBV3-1 and TRBJ1-5, with D possibly matching TRBD1 (6 bases). CDR3: CASSQDGRGGRSNQPQHF. CDR3 coding DNA: TGTGCCAGCAGCCAAGATGGCAGGGGCGGGAGGAGCAATCAGCCCCAGCATTTT.